Described below is a single T cell receptor beta chain sequence and its context. This sample is drawn from a study of cytomegalovirus exposure and HLA in healthy donors. Amplification used 60 Vbeta primers and 13 Jbeta primers. The protocol was immunoSEQ multiplex PCR, while the TCRdb copy is restricted to in-frame clones and leaves out a portion. The repertoire holds over 100,000 clones, over 70% seen once, with 2.1% in the top ten. This receptor was obtained from a woman in her thirties or forties in good health and CMV-seropositive. Sequenced material: PBMCs.

CDR3 in amino acids: CASSPRQEGGTEAFF. Here the CDR3 DNA reads TGTGCCAGCTCACCCCGCCAGGAGGGCGGCACTGAAGCTTTCTTT. This chain joins TRBV18 and TRBJ1-1; D not certain. This CDR3 has 15 amino acids. Germline CDR1 KGHSH, CDR2 LQKENI. Deletions cut 3 bases from V and 4 bases from J, with 15 bases between.